Listed here are 2 T cell receptor beta chains from one sample, sequenced in a study of cytomegalovirus exposure and HLA in healthy donors. PCR was performed using 60 Vbeta and 13 Jbeta primers. TCRdb's copy holds only in-frame clones and misses some; the assay was immunoSEQ multiplex PCR. There are about 200,000 clones in the sample; almost 85% occur only once, and 2% to 2.5% lies in the top ten. The sequenced material came from PBMCs. The receptors come from a woman aged 45-59 years in good health and CMV-seronegative.

V usage is TRBV6-5 and J usage is TRBJ2-7; D is undetermined. The V end lost 5 bases, the J end lost 7 bases, and 9 bases lay between the germline ends. CDR1 and CDR2 (germline): MNHEY, SVGAGI. The CDR3 extends over 11 amino acids. CDR3 in amino acids: CASSRSREQYF. The CDR3 DNA reads TGTGCCAGCAGTCGCTCCCGGGAGCAGTACTTC.

The rearrangement uses TRBV2 and TRBJ2-2; TRBD1 agrees at 9 bases. After removal of 1 base from V and 3 bases from J, the junction contained 6 bases not matched to a gene. This CDR3 is built from 17 residues. Germline CDR1 and CDR2: SNHLY and FYNNEI. The CDR3 bases are TGTGCCAGCAGTGAAGGTTTGGGGACAGGGTACACCGGGGAGCTGTTTTTT. Translated, it gives CASSEGLGTGYTGELFF.